Below, 20 T cell receptor beta chains from the same sample are listed, as sequenced in a study of a mutant IDH1 vaccine in newly diagnosed glioma (dated by TCRdb to about 2021). The library was made by the immunoSEQ multiplex PCR assay. TCRdb mirrors the immuneACCESS table, restricted to in-frame sequences. Some clones are absent from its copies; in checked studies, under half trace to an unresolved V gene, and the reason for the others is unknown. The sample data list 20,000 to 30,000 clones, and approximately 79% of these were observed just once. The ten largest make up approximately 8% of the sample. Taken with the paper, the label for time point translates to: week 11, during vaccination. Each vaccine dose, consisting of 300 ug of a 20-mer mutant IDH1 peptide in Montanide, was administered subcutaneously with topical imiquimod. These receptors have no known antigen. Sequenced material: PBMCs, taken from a glioma patient whose treatment included an IDH1 peptide vaccine. The receptors stem from a man aged 35 to 55 with glioma.

The V gene is TRBV6-5, the J gene TRBJ1-1; a possible D gene is TRBD1 (5 bases). V was pared by 7 bases and J by 6 bases, with 15 bases between. This CDR3 contains 13 residues. Germline V CDR1 and CDR2: MNHEY, SVGAGI. The CDR3 nucleotides are TGTGCCAGCACCTCAGGGAAAGTTTCTGAAGCTTTCTTT. Protein product: CASTSGKVSEAFF.

This sequence joins TRBV9 and TRBJ2-2; D unresolved. The length of the CDR3 is 12 residues. Trimming stripped 3 bases from V and 6 bases from J, with 6 bases between. CDR1 and CDR2 from the germline V gene are SGDLS and YYNGEE. CDR3 bases: TGTGCCAGCAGCGAAGGAGCCGGGGAGCTGTTTTTT. Translation: CASSEGAGELFF.

The J gene is TRBJ1-5, the V gene TRBV19; possibly TRBD1 for D (5 bases). The germline CDR1 and CDR2 sequences are LNHDA and SQIVND (reference sequence). The CDR3 runs to 14 residues. Trimming cost V 6 bases and J 7 bases, with 16 bases left between them. The CDR3 here is CASSRMPGGQPQHF. DNA for the CDR3: TGTGCCAGTAGCAGAATGCCCGGGGGACAGCCCCAGCATTTT.

This rearrangement joins TRBV15 to TRBJ1-1, with a weak D call TRBD1 (6 bases). This CDR3 has 13 residues. The germline V gene has CDR1 LNHNV and CDR2 YYDKDF (reference sequence). The V end lost 6 bases, the J end lost 11 bases, and 19 bases lay between the germline ends. CDR3 region: CATSPTRQATAFF. As DNA, the CDR3 is TGTGCCACCAGTCCTACCCGACAGGCCACGGCTTTCTTT.

CDR3 DNA: TGTGCCAGCAGCTGGGACCCGAGGGGGTCCGGGGAGCTGTTTTTT. It codes for CASSWDPRGSGELFF. The chain combines TRBV7-2 with TRBJ2-2; perhaps TRBD1 as D (6 bases). The CDR3 runs 15 residues. The V and J ends lost 4 bases and 6 bases respectively, with 15 bases between them. The V gene's germline CDR1 is SGHTA and CDR2 FQGNSA.

The chain uses TRBV11-2 and TRBJ1-6; D gene uncertain. V lost 2 bases to trimming and J lost 7 bases, with 12 bases between them. From germline, CDR1 is SGHAT and CDR2 FQNNGV. The CDR3 runs to 15 residues. The CDR3 sequence: CASSLTGRGNSPLHF. The CDR3 DNA reads TGTGCCAGCAGCTTAACCGGGAGAGGGAATTCACCCCTCCACTTT.

The chain is built from TRBV5-4 and TRBJ1-2, with 7 positions matching TRBD1. Per the germline V gene, CDR1 is SGHNT and CDR2 is YYREEE (reference sequence). With 5 bases clipped from V and 4 bases from J, the junction kept 5 bases outside the gene matches. The CDR3 is 13 residues long. The CDR3 DNA is TGTGCCAGCAGTAAACAGGGGACCTATGGCTACACCTTC. It yields the protein CASSKQGTYGYTF.

V and J are TRBV2 and TRBJ2-3; 7 bases are shared with TRBD2. Germline assignment: CDR1 SNHLY and CDR2 FYNNEI. Trimming took 3 bases from V and 11 from J; bases not matched to a gene: 5. The CDR3 is made up of 12 amino acids. The CDR3 is CASSDAGLRQYF. The CDR3 coding sequence is TGTGCCAGCAGTGACGCGGGACTAAGGCAGTATTTT.

The chain links TRBV11-3 to TRBJ2-3; perhaps TRBD1 as D (7 bases). There are 15 residues in the CDR3. Germline loops: CDR1 SGHNT, CDR2 YENEEA. V shed 2 bases and J shed 3 bases, with 12 bases lying between them. DNA of the CDR3: TGTGCCAGCAGCTTATGGACAGGAGGGACAGATACGCAGTATTTT. It specifies CASSLWTGGTDTQYF.

The chain has TRBV19 and TRBJ1-5; D uncertain. CDR1 is LNHDA, CDR2 SQIVND, per germline (reference sequence). The CDR3 runs 15 residues. V dropped 2 bases and J dropped 0 bases, with 8 bases sitting between them. The CDR3 sequence: CASSIRSSSNQPQHF. CDR3 sequence (DNA): TGTGCCAGTAGTATAAGGAGCTCTAGCAATCAGCCCCAGCATTTT.

The chain employs TRBV12-5 and TRBJ1-5, with 9 bases aligning to TRBD1. Germline V lookup: CDR1 LGHNT, CDR2 FRNRAP. This CDR3 spans 17 amino acids. V lost 3 bases to trimming and J lost 2 bases; unmatched junction nucleotides: 8. As DNA, the CDR3 is TGTGCTAGTGGTTTTGGACAGGGGCTTGCTGGCAATCAGCCCCAGCATTTT. It codes for CASGFGQGLAGNQPQHF. The full variable domain, its missing parts supplied by reference TRBV12-5 and TRBJ1-5, is DARVTQTPRHKVTEMGQEVTMRCQPILGHNTVFWYRQTMMQGLELLAYFRNRAPLDDSGMPKDRFSAEMPDATLATLKIQPSEPRDSAVYFCASGFGQGLAGNQPQHFGDGTRLSIL.

V is TRBV29-1 and J is TRBJ1-2, with a tentative D call TRBD1 (6 bases). Germline CDR1 is SQVTM and CDR2 is ANQGSEA. The CDR3 is 15 residues long. Trimming took 6 bases from V and 8 from J, leaving 25 bases between them. CDR3 sequence (DNA): TGCAGCGTCCGCGCACCCAGGAGGGGGTTGGGGGGCTACACCTTC. The encoded protein is CSVRAPRRGLGGYTF. The full variable domain, rest sourced from reference TRBV29-1 and TRBJ1-2, is SAVISQKPSRDICQRGTSLTIQCQVDSQVTMMFWYRQQPGQSLTLIATANQGSEATYESGFVIDKFPISRPNLTFSTLTVSNMSPEDSSIYLCSVRAPRRGLGGYTFGSGTRLTVV.

The V gene is TRBV6-6, the J gene TRBJ1-5; 8 bases map to TRBD1. This CDR3 is 15 amino acids long. The germline CDR1 and CDR2 sequences are MNHNY and SVGAGI (reference sequence). With 0 bases clipped from V and 5 bases from J, the junction kept 3 bases outside the gene matches. The CDR3 DNA is TGTGCCAGCAGTTACTCGACAGGGGAAGATCAGCCCCAGCATTTT. It specifies CASSYSTGEDQPQHF.

This clone occurred a few times. CDR3 DNA sequence: TGTGCCAGCTCACCTGGGACAGAGACAGATACGCAGTATTTT. It is translated as CASSPGTETDTQYF. The chain links TRBV18 to TRBJ2-3; 7 bases match TRBD1. Trimming removed 3 bases from V and 3 bases from J; junction bases left unmatched: 3. Germline values: CDR1 KGHSH, CDR2 LQKENI. CDR3 length: 14 amino acids.

The chain couples TRBV28 to TRBJ2-7, with D possibly being TRBD1 or TRBD2 (7 bases each). The CDR3 length is 15 residues. V was pared by 6 bases and J by 4 bases, with 19 bases between. Germline CDR1 reads MDHEN; CDR2 reads SYDVKM. The CDR3 loop reads CASRDTGEGGYEQYF. As DNA, the CDR3 is TGTGCCAGCAGGGATACAGGGGAGGGAGGGTACGAGCAGTACTTC.

This chain joins TRBV7-9 and TRBJ2-3, with 9 bases aligning to TRBD2. The germline V gene has CDR1 SEHNR and CDR2 FQNEAQ (reference sequence). The CDR3 spans 14 residues. Trimming cost V 8 bases and J 3 bases; bases outside gene matches: 6. CDR3 residues: CASGVSGGTDTQYF. The CDR3 DNA reads as TGTGCCAGCGGGGTTAGCGGGGGTACAGATACGCAGTATTTT.

This clone was detected a few times. The CDR3 DNA is TGTGCCAGCAGTGATGGCGGGCTCACAATGACGTACGAGCAGTACTTC. Translated, it gives CASSDGGLTMTYEQYF. The gene calls are TRBV6-1 and TRBJ2-7, with D possibly being TRBD2 (5 bases). CDR3 length: 16 amino acids. V dropped 3 bases and J dropped 4 bases, with 19 bases sitting between them. From germline, CDR1 is MNHNS and CDR2 SASEGT.

This clone appeared a few times. The chain employs TRBV9 and TRBJ2-2; no definite D call. Trimming removed 2 bases at V and 0 bases at J, with 11 bases between. Germline loops: CDR1 SGDLS, CDR2 YYNGEE. The CDR3 has 16 amino acids. This chain's CDR3 is CASSVFDSANTGELFF. CDR3 DNA: TGTGCCAGCAGCGTGTTCGACTCCGCGAACACCGGGGAGCTGTTTTTT.

The V call is TRBV2, the J call TRBJ1-2; 8 bases fit TRBD1. Trimming took 5 bases from V and 4 from J; bases not matched to a gene: 6. Germline CDR1 and CDR2: SNHLY and FYNNEI. The CDR3 is 14 residues long. The CDR3 reads CASSRDRTSYGYTF. The CDR3 DNA sequence: TGTGCCAGCAGTCGGGACAGGACCTCCTATGGCTACACCTTC. The variable domain in full, completed from reference TRBV2 and TRBJ1-2, reads EPEVTQTPSHQVTQMGQEVILRCVPISNHLYFYWYRQILGQKVEFLVSFYNNEISEKSEIFDDQFSVERPDGSNFTLKIRSTKLEDSAMYFCASSRDRTSYGYTFGSGTRLTVV.

V usage is TRBV15 and J usage is TRBJ2-1; TRBD2 agrees at 10 bases. CDR1 is LNHNV and CDR2 is YYDKDF in the germline V gene (reference sequence). The CDR3 covers 17 residues. V gave up 0 bases and J gave up 7 bases; unmatched junction bases: 9. CDR3 loop: CATSRDEGSGRGNEQFF. In DNA form, the CDR3 reads TGTGCCACCAGCAGAGATGAAGGGAGCGGGAGGGGAAATGAGCAGTTCTTC.